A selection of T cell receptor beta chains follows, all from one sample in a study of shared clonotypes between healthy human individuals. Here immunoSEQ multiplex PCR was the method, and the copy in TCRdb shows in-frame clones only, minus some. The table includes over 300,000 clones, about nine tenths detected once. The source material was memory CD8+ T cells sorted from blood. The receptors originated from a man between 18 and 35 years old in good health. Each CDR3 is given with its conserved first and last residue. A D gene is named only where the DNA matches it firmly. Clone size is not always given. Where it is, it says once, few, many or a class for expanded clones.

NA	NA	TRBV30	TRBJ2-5	CAWSRDSRIQETQYF	TGTGCCTGGAGTCGAGACAGCCGAATCCAAGAGACCCAGTACTTC
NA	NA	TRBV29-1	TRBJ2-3	CSVELGLFTDTQYF	TGCAGCGTTGAACTAGGACTTTTCACAGATACGCAGTATTTT
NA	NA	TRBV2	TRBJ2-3	CASSEEPGGADTQYF	TGTGCCAGCAGTGAGGAACCCGGAGGGGCAGATACGCAGTATTTT
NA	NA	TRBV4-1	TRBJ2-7	CASSLGLKSYEQYF	TGCGCCAGCAGCCTGGGACTCAAATCCTACGAGCAGTACTTC
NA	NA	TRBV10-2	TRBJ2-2	CASRRIPPGTGELFF	TGCGCCAGCAGGAGGATACCCCCCGGGACCGGGGAGCTGTTTTTT
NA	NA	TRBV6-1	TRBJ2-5	CASSEKAGTSWETQYF	TGTGCCAGCAGTGAAAAAGCCGGGACCTCTTGGGAGACCCAGTACTTC
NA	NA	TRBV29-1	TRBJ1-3	CSVVSAGDAGNTIYF	TGCAGCGTTGTGTCCGCGGGGGATGCTGGAAACACCATATATTTT
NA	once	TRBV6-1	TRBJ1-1	CASSDLEGWNTEAFF	TGTGCCAGCAGTGATCTGGAAGGTTGGAACACTGAAGCTTTCTTT
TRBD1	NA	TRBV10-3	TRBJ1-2	CAIRQGQGAFYGYTF	TGTGCCATCAGACAGGGACAGGGGGCCTTCTATGGCTACACCTTC
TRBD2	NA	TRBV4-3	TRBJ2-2	CASSHTGGEHGELFF	TGCGCCAGCAGCCACACGGGAGGAGAACACGGGGAGCTGTTTTTT
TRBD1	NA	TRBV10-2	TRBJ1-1	CASSRQGARGEAFF	TGCGCCAGCAGTCGACAGGGGGCTAGGGGTGAAGCTTTCTTT
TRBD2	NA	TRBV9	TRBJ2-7	CASSVDGGGAYEQYF	TGTGCCAGCAGCGTAGATGGCGGGGGGGCCTACGAGCAGTACTTC
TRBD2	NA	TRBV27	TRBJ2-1	CASSTRLAPYNEQFF	TGTGCCAGCAGTACGCGACTAGCGCCTTACAATGAGCAGTTCTTC
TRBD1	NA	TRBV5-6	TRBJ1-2	CASSSSTGTYGYTF	TGTGCCAGCAGCTCCTCGACAGGGACCTATGGCTACACCTTC
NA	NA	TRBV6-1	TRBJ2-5	CASSDRRGYIETQYF	TGTGCCAGCAGTGACCGTCGGGGATACATAGAGACCCAGTACTTC
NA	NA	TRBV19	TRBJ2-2	CASDTSLANTGELFF	TGTGCCAGTGACACCTCCCTCGCCAACACCGGGGAGCTGTTTTTT
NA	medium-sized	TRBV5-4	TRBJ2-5	CASSEDLGTQYF	TGTGCCAGCAGCGAAGACTTAGGGACCCAGTACTTC
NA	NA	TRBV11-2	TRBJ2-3	CASSLVLGADTQYF	TGTGCCAGCAGCTTAGTGTTAGGGGCAGATACGCAGTATTTT
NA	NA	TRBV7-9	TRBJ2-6	CASSSFVDSGANVLTF	TGTGCCAGCAGCTCATTCGTGGACTCTGGGGCCAACGTCCTGACTTTC
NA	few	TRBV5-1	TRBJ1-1	CASSLPQGPEAFF	TGCGCCAGCAGCTTACCACAGGGCCCTGAAGCTTTCTTT
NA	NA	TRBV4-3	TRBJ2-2	CASSQVGWELNTGELFF	TGCGCCAGCAGCCAAGTTGGATGGGAGTTGAACACCGGGGAGCTGTTTTTT
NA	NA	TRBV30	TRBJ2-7	CAWSVRGGYEQYF	TGTGCCTGGAGTGTACGGGGCGGCTACGAGCAGTACTTC
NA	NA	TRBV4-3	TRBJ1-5	CASSQVRDQPQHF	TGCGCCAGCAGCCAAGTGCGGGATCAGCCCCAGCATTTT